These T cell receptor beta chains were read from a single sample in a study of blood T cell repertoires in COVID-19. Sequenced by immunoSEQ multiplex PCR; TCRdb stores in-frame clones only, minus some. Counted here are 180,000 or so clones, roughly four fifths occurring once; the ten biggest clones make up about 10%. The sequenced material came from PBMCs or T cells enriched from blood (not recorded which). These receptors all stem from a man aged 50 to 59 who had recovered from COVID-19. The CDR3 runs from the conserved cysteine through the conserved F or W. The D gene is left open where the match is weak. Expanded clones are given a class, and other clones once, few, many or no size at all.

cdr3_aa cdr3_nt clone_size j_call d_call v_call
CASSIFTGDEQYF TGTGCCAGCAGTATATTTACAGGGGACGAGCAGTACTTC . TRBJ2-7 TRBD1 TRBV6-5
CASSEGGPAYTF TGTGCCAGCAGTGAGGGGGGGCCTGCCTACACCTTC . TRBJ1-2 . TRBV2
CASSLRRGSTEAFF TGTGCCAGCAGCTTAAGGCGAGGGAGCACTGAAGCTTTCTTT . TRBJ1-1 . TRBV7-9
CASSPNYRSTDTQYF TGTGCCAGCTCACCAAACTACCGCAGCACAGATACGCAGTATTTT . TRBJ2-3 . TRBV18
CATSDYENEQFF TGTGCCACCAGTGATTACGAGAATGAGCAGTTCTTC few TRBJ2-1 . TRBV24-1
CASSLDRAAANSPLHF TGTGCCAGCAGTTTGGACAGGGCAGCGGCGAATTCACCCCTCCACTTT . TRBJ1-6 TRBD1 TRBV2
CASSLGTGYQPQHF TGTGCCAGCAGCTTGGGGACAGGGTATCAGCCCCAGCATTTT . TRBJ1-5 TRBD1 TRBV5-8
CASSFQGTDEQYF TGTGCCAGCAGTTTCCAGGGGACGGACGAGCAGTACTTC . TRBJ2-7 . TRBV27
CASSRDWQKYEQYF TGTGCCAGCAGCCGGGACTGGCAAAAGTACGAGCAGTACTTC many TRBJ2-7 . TRBV28
CASSQSSAPSGGYTF TGTGCCAGCAGCCAATCTTCGGCCCCGTCGGGAGGCTACACCTTC . TRBJ1-2 . TRBV3-1/TRBV3-2
CASTQPTGHSSSPLHF TGTGCCAGCACTCAACCGACAGGGCATTCGAGTTCACCCCTCCACTTT . TRBJ1-6 TRBD1 TRBV7-2
CASSIQGIADEQYF TGTGCCAGTAGTATCCAGGGTATAGCGGACGAGCAGTACTTC . TRBJ2-7 . TRBV19
CATSAFGVQPQHF TGTGCCACCAGTGCCTTCGGGGTGCAGCCCCAGCATTTT . TRBJ1-5 . TRBV24-1
CASKKGGETEAFF TGTGCCAGCAAAAAAGGGGGCGAGACTGAAGCTTTCTTT few TRBJ1-1 TRBD1 TRBV28
CASSGAGGATEAFF TGCGCCAGCAGTGGGGCGGGAGGAGCCACTGAAGCTTTCTTT . TRBJ1-1 . TRBV10-2
CASSSRTMNTGELFF TGTGCCAGCAGCTCCCGGACAATGAACACCGGGGAGCTGTTTTTT . TRBJ2-2 . TRBV7-2
CASNDRGVATEAFF TGTGCCAGTAACGACAGGGGGGTGGCCACTGAAGCTTTCTTT once TRBJ1-1 TRBD1 TRBV19
CASSPQGQNNEQFF TGTGCCAGCTCACCTCAGGGACAGAACAATGAGCAGTTCTTC once TRBJ2-1 TRBD1 TRBV18
CASSLAMADYEQYF TGTGCCAGCAGCTTAGCGATGGCGGACTACGAGCAGTACTTC . TRBJ2-7 . TRBV11-1
CASNPWREAYSSYEQYF TGTGCCAGCAATCCGTGGCGGGAGGCCTATAGCTCCTACGAGCAGTACTTC . TRBJ2-7 TRBD2 TRBV11-2
CASSARDRGFHGYTF TGTGCCAGCAGCGCCCGGGACAGGGGATTTCATGGCTACACCTTC . TRBJ1-2 TRBD1 TRBV7-8
CASSSGVQPQHF TGTGCCAGCAGTAGCGGGGTGCAGCCCCAGCATTTT . TRBJ1-5 . TRBV27
CASSLITGTGTYEQYF TGCGCCAGCAGCTTGATTACGGGGACAGGGACCTACGAGCAGTACTTC . TRBJ2-7 TRBD1 TRBV5-1
CASSVSADYGYTF TGTGCCAGCAGCGTTTCCGCGGACTATGGCTACACCTTC . TRBJ1-2 . TRBV9
CATSVPENTGELFF TGTGCCACCAGTGTACCAGAGAACACCGGGGAGCTGTTTTTT . TRBJ2-2 . TRBV24-1
CASSSLNYGYTF TGTGCCAGCAGTTCATTGAACTATGGCTACACCTTC . TRBJ1-2 . TRBV6-5
CASRRGGEDTQYF TGCGCCAGCAGACGGGGGGGAGAAGATACGCAGTATTTT . TRBJ2-3 TRBD2 TRBV5-1
CASSHGTGGETQYF TGCGCCAGCAGCCACGGGACAGGTGGGGAGACCCAGTACTTC few TRBJ2-5 TRBD1 TRBV4-1
CASSREGLQDEQYF TGTGCCAGCAGCCGGGAAGGGCTCCAGGACGAGCAGTACTTC . TRBJ2-7 . TRBV6-5
CASKLSGNTIYF TGTGCCAGCAAACTCTCTGGAAACACCATATATTTT . TRBJ1-3 . TRBV12-3/TRBV12-4
CASSLATPNSGNTIYF TGTGCCAGCAGCTTAGCGACACCCAACTCTGGAAACACCATATATTTT . TRBJ1-3 . TRBV7-9
CASRGRSRINTGELFF TGTGCCAGCAGGGGGAGGAGCAGGATTAACACCGGGGAGCTGTTTTTT . TRBJ2-2 . TRBV7-2
CSILGQERAQYF TGCAGCATACTAGGGCAAGAGAGGGCCCAGTACTTC . TRBJ2-5 . TRBV29-1
CASSFSAGDQPQHF TGCGCCAGCAGCTTTTCTGCCGGAGATCAGCCCCAGCATTTT . TRBJ1-5 . TRBV5-1
CASSFLGTTRGANEQFF TGTGCCAGCAGCTTCCTTGGGACTACCCGTGGGGCGAATGAGCAGTTCTTC . TRBJ2-1 TRBD2 TRBV7-9
CASSQVGATQYF TGTGCCAGCAGTCAAGTGGGGGCTACGCAGTATTTT . TRBJ2-3 . TRBV11-2
CAWSEGVLNSPLHF TGTGCCTGGAGTGAGGGGGTGTTGAATTCACCCCTCCACTTT . TRBJ1-6 . TRBV30
CASSQGDSHRDIQYF TGTGCCAGCAGCCAAGGCGACTCCCACCGGGACATTCAGTACTTC . TRBJ2-4 . TRBV3-1/TRBV3-2
CATSRGDRALNLNTEAFF TGTGCCACCAGCAGAGGCGACAGGGCCTTAAACTTGAACACTGAAGCTTTCTTT . TRBJ1-1 TRBD1 TRBV15
CASSRSGETQYF TGCGCCAGCAGCCGGTCGGGGGAGACCCAGTACTTC few TRBJ2-5 . TRBV4-1
CASSPPHTTGNGYTF TGTGCCAGCAGCCCCCCGCATACGACAGGGAATGGCTACACCTTC . TRBJ1-2 TRBD1 TRBV28
CASSELFSGILETQYF TGCGCCAGCAGTGAGTTATTCTCAGGGATTTTAGAGACCCAGTACTTC . TRBJ2-5 . TRBV10-2
CASSSPSDYSYEQYF TGTGCCAGCAGTTCCCCGAGCGACTATTCCTACGAGCAGTACTTC . TRBJ2-7 . TRBV28
CASSMGGVQPQHF TGTGCCAGCAGTATGGGGGGGGTTCAGCCCCAGCATTTT . TRBJ1-5 . TRBV2
CASSSRFGGQKFLSYEQFF TGTGCCAGCAGCAGCCGTTTTGGTGGGCAGAAGTTTTTGAGCTATGAGCAGTTCTTC . TRBJ2-1 . TRBV7-9
CASSLAGIHEQYF TGTGCCAGCAGCCTCGCGGGGATCCACGAGCAGTACTTC . TRBJ2-7 . TRBV9
CASSSFQAFTDTQYF TGTGCCAGTAGTTCATTCCAGGCGTTCACAGATACGCAGTATTTT . TRBJ2-3 . TRBV19
CASSSNPGQFKTQYF TGTGCCAGCAGCTCCAACCCCGGACAGTTTAAGACCCAGTACTTC few TRBJ2-5 . TRBV7-2
CASSQDPRGSDYGYTF TGCGCCAGCAGCCAAGATCCCAGGGGTTCAGACTATGGCTACACCTTC once TRBJ1-2 . TRBV4-1
CASSRSRAGELFF TGTGCCAGCAGTCGGTCGCGGGCCGGGGAGCTGTTTTTT . TRBJ2-2 . TRBV27
CASSYGGGGETQYF TGTGCCAGCAGTTACGGGGGGGGTGGCGAGACCCAGTACTTC few TRBJ2-5 TRBD2 TRBV6-5
CASRSRGRGEGNTEAFF TGTGCCAGTAGGTCCAGGGGAAGGGGAGAAGGAAACACTGAAGCTTTCTTT . TRBJ1-1 . TRBV19
CASSELQGADEQYF TGTGCCAGCAGTGAACTTCAGGGGGCGGACGAGCAGTACTTC . TRBJ2-7 TRBD1 TRBV2
CASVIRGYGYTF TGTGCCAGCGTTATCAGGGGCTATGGCTACACCTTC . TRBJ1-2 . TRBV6-5
CASSQNTAARNGYTF TGTGCCAGCAGCCAGAATACAGCCGCACGAAATGGCTACACCTTC . TRBJ1-2 . TRBV3-1/TRBV3-2
CATSRDRRRALSTEAFF TGTGCCACCAGCAGAGATAGGCGCAGGGCCCTAAGCACTGAAGCTTTCTTT . TRBJ1-1 . TRBV15
CASSSGLAGEYGVEQYF TGCGCCAGCAGCTCAGGACTAGCGGGAGAGTATGGGGTCGAGCAGTACTTC once TRBJ2-7 TRBD2 TRBV5-1
CASSTRQGNTEAFF TGTGCCAGCAGCACAAGACAGGGGAACACTGAAGCTTTCTTT . TRBJ1-1 TRBD1 TRBV7-9